The present TCR beta chain was sequenced within a study of beta chain features in type 1 diabetes. Study observations and caveats: For Type 1 diabetes patients, all four CD4+ subsets carried TCRB CDR3s that were moderately but significantly shorter.

V dropped 2 bases and J dropped 2 bases, with 16 bases sitting between them. The CDR3 has 16 amino acids. Germline-derived CDR1 and CDR2 are SEHNR and FQNEAQ (reference sequence). A few counts support this clone. The antigen is not known. The entirety of the isolated RNA underwent reverse transcription, so expressed TCRB transcripts were sequenced. Some clones are missing from TCRdb's copy, which holds only in-frame ones; the method was immunoSEQ multiplex PCR. In the table there are around 150,000 clones, about 8.3% of which are singletons. Sequencing was done on a sample of central memory CD4+ T cells from blood. The clonotype originates from a woman younger than 30 with type 1 diabetes. This rearrangement joins TRBV7-9 to TRBJ2-7, with a weak D call TRBD2 (5 bases). The CDR3 coding sequence is TGTGCCAGCAGCTTACCCACCGGACGGGGAACCTACGAGCAGTACTTC. Protein: CASSLPTGRGTYEQYF.